These 32 T cell receptor beta chains originate from one sample sequenced in a study of identical twins. A single record per CDR3 protein comes from TCRdb applying MiXCR to the 5' RACE reads. The sample lists approximately 190,000 distinct CDR3 sequences, about 15% occurring once. These sequences were also reported in another study, on T cells expressing NK-cell markers.

Sequencing was performed on CD8+ T cells sorted from blood. The origin of the receptors is a woman between 18 and 29 years old in good health.

The chain is built from TRBV4-1 and TRBJ2-7, with a possible D match to TRBD2 (5 bases). The length of the CDR3 is 13 residues. Germline lookup yields CDR1 MGHRA and CDR2 YSYEKL. The V end lost 3 bases, the J end lost 1 base, and 7 bases lay between the germline ends. DNA of the CDR3: TGCGCCAGCAGCCACAGACTATCCTACGAGCAGTACTTC. This encodes CASSHRLSYEQYF.

The chain links TRBV29-1 to TRBJ1-1; D is possibly TRBD1 (6 bases). The germline V gene encodes CDR1 SQVTM and CDR2 ANQGSEA. The CDR3 covers 14 residues. V lost 5 bases to trimming and J lost 2 bases, with 15 bases between them. The CDR3 coding sequence is TGCAGCGTTAAATTGACAGGACTCAACACTGAAGCTTTCTTT. It yields the protein CSVKLTGLNTEAFF.

This clonotype was counted only a few times. V is TRBV19 and J is TRBJ2-5; D unresolved. The germline V and J ends were trimmed by 5 bases and 2 bases, with 9 bases remaining between them. Germline assignment: CDR1 LNHDA and CDR2 SQIVND (reference sequence). The CDR3 runs 13 residues. The CDR3: CASSSLGQETQYF. In nucleotides, the CDR3 is TGTGCCAGTAGTTCCCTGGGACAAGAGACCCAGTACTTC.

V gene TRBV12-3 or TRBV12-4 combines with J gene TRBJ2-1; D may be TRBD2 (5 bases). The CDR3 length is 14 residues. Trimming shortened V by 5 bases and J by 6 bases, and 14 bases separated the two germline ends. The CDR3 protein is CASSVGSSPNEQFF. The CDR3 DNA follows: TGTGCCAGCAGTGTGGGGAGTAGTCCCAATGAGCAGTTCTTC.

This clonotype was counted a single time. The genes are TRBV7-6 and TRBJ2-7; TRBD2 aligns across 7 bases. This CDR3 comprises 14 residues. In germline, CDR1 is SGHVS, CDR2 FNYEAQ. V trimming: 5 bases; J trimming: 2 bases; junction bases outside the gene matches: 6. Written as DNA, the CDR3 is TGTGCCAGCAGCGAGCGGGGACCTCCCTACGAGCAGTACTTC. It yields the protein CASSERGPPYEQYF.

As regards this clonotype: A much more abundant neighbour one base away suggests this may be a read error. The V call is TRBV3-1, the J call TRBJ2-1; TRBD2 matches 11 bases. This CDR3 has 15 amino acids. The germline gives CDR1 LGHDT, CDR2 YNNKEL (reference sequence). This CDR3 is CACSLLAGDWNEQFF. The CDR3 DNA sequence: TGTGCCTGCAGCCTACTAGCGGGAGACTGGAATGAGCAGTTCTTC.

This rearrangement joins TRBV6-1 to TRBJ1-2; D possibly corresponds to TRBD1 (6 bases). V was clipped by 7 bases and J by 3 bases, with 12 bases between them. The CDR3 covers 13 residues. The V gene's germline CDR1 is MNHNS and CDR2 SASEGT. The CDR3 nucleotides read TGTGCCAGCAAAATCGGACAGCACTATGGCTACACCTTC. Its protein product is CASKIGQHYGYTF.

The V call is TRBV12-5, the J call TRBJ2-3, with 8 bases aligning to TRBD1. Per germline, CDR1 LGHNT and CDR2 FRNRAP. The CDR3 contains 13 residues. CDR3 DNA sequence: TGTGCCCTTACGACAGGGGTCACAGATACGCAGTATTTT. Translated: CALTTGVTDTQYF.

This clonotype came up a few times. V usage is TRBV12-3 or TRBV12-4 and J usage is TRBJ2-7; 8 bases map to TRBD1. Losses at the gene ends were 5 bases for V and 3 bases for J; bases not matched to a gene: 9. The CDR3 sequence is 15 residues long. This CDR3 reads CASSTGQGSFYEQYF. For the CDR3, the DNA is TGTGCCAGCAGTACAGGACAGGGTTCGTTCTACGAGCAGTACTTC.

This clonotype was counted only a few times. The chain is built from TRBV2 and TRBJ2-1; 11 bases are a match to TRBD2. This CDR3 has 19 amino acids. Germline V gene data show CDR1 as SNHLY and CDR2 as FYNNEI. The V gene end was trimmed by 2 bases and the J gene end by 6 bases; junction bases not matched to a gene: 15. CDR3 region: CASSEPRTSGLPLVNEQFF. The DNA of the CDR3 is TGTGCCAGCAGTGAACCTAGGACTAGCGGGCTTCCCTTGGTCAATGAGCAGTTCTTC.

The chain is built from TRBV29-1 and TRBJ2-5, with D maybe TRBD1 (6 bases). CDR1 and CDR2 (germline): SQVTM, ANQGSEA. Deletions cut 3 bases from V and 5 bases from J, with 10 bases between. The CDR3 covers 12 residues. DNA of the CDR3: TGCAGCGTTGACAGGGGCGAGGAGACCCAGTACTTC. Protein sequence: CSVDRGEETQYF.

This chain uses TRBV12-3 or TRBV12-4 with TRBJ1-3; perhaps TRBD1 as D (5 bases). The ends were cut back, 3 bases at V and 8 bases at J, with 20 bases in the middle. The CDR3 contains 16 residues. The CDR3 region has the DNA TGTGCCAGCAGTTTGCAGGGTTTGTCCCTTTGGGACACCATATATTTT. Its protein is CASSLQGLSLWDTIYF.

The chain links TRBV29-1 to TRBJ2-7; TRBD2 matches 8 bases. The CDR3 contains 12 residues. With 4 bases clipped from V and 4 bases from J, the junction kept 3 bases outside the gene matches. CDR1 is SQVTM, CDR2 ANQGSEA, per germline. DNA for the CDR3: TGCAGCGTTGCCGGGGGGGAGTACGAGCAGTACTTC. It is translated as CSVAGGEYEQYF.

This clonotype has at least ten counts. V gene TRBV20-1 combines with J gene TRBJ1-4; the D is unclear. This CDR3 is 16 amino acids long. Trimming removed 3 bases from V and 7 bases from J, with 21 bases in between. CDR1 is DFQATT and CDR2 is SNEGSKA in the germline V gene (reference sequence). For the CDR3, the DNA is TGCAGTGCTAGTGCCACTTCTCTACCGGGTCCTGAAAAACTGTTTTTT. Translating gives CSASATSLPGPEKLFF.

This sequence joins TRBV6-5 and TRBJ2-2, with D unclear. V was shortened by 0 bases and J by 6 bases, with 8 bases between the two germline ends. The CDR3 spans 14 residues. Germline V gene lookup returns CDR1 MNHEY and CDR2 SVGAGI. The CDR3 DNA is TGTGCCAGCAGTTACTCGGCTAGACCCGGGGAGCTGTTTTTT. Amino acid sequence: CASSYSARPGELFF.

There are many counts of this clonotype. Here the CDR3 reads CASRLGDRDSPLHF. In DNA, the CDR3 is TGTGCCAGCAGACTCGGGGACCGGGATTCACCCCTCCACTTT. This chain connects TRBV7-9 to TRBJ1-6; D is possibly TRBD1 (5 bases). This CDR3 spans 14 amino acids. V shed 6 bases and J shed 8 bases, with 14 bases lying between them. Germline loops: CDR1 SEHNR, CDR2 FQNEAQ (reference sequence).

The V and J genes are TRBV7-9 and TRBJ1-1; no firm D call. CDR1 is SEHNR and CDR2 is FQNEAQ in the germline V gene (reference sequence). This CDR3 spans 13 amino acids. Deletions cut 3 bases from V and 0 bases from J, with 5 bases between. CDR3 nucleotide sequence: TGTGCCAGCAGCTTTGACCTGAACACTGAAGCTTTCTTT. As protein: CASSFDLNTEAFF.

The chain joins TRBV25-1 to TRBJ2-7; unclear D gene. The CDR3 totals 12 residues. The V gene's germline CDR1 is MGHDK and CDR2 SYGVNS. V was clipped by 6 bases and J by 5 bases, with 11 bases between them. CDR3 DNA: TGTGCCAGCAGGTGGGGATTCGACGAGCAGTACTTC. Translating gives CASRWGFDEQYF.

The V call is TRBV12-3 or TRBV12-4, the J call TRBJ1-2; tentative D call: TRBD1 (5 bases). The V end lost 3 bases, the J end lost 5 bases, and 10 bases lay between the germline ends. The length of the CDR3 is 13 residues. CDR3 DNA sequence: TGTGCCAGCAGTTTGGTGCCAGGGTATGGCTACACCTTC. It specifies CASSLVPGYGYTF.

The chain employs TRBV7-9 and TRBJ1-6; D possibly corresponds to TRBD1 (5 bases). Germline V gene lookup returns CDR1 SEHNR and CDR2 FQNEAQ (reference sequence). V was cut by 5 bases and J by 7 bases, with 18 bases left in between. The CDR3 extends over 16 amino acids. DNA of the CDR3: TGTGCCAGCAGCCTCGCGGGGCGGGGCCTAAATTCACCCCTCCACTTT. It codes for CASSLAGRGLNSPLHF.

The chain employs TRBV4-3 and TRBJ1-1, with D hard to call. CDR3 length equals 13 residues. Germline CDR1 LGHNA, CDR2 YSLEER. V lost 0 bases and J 6 bases, leaving 8 bases between the germline ends. The CDR3 DNA reads TGCGCCAGCAGCCAAGAATCAGGAGCTGAAGCTTTCTTT. Its protein product is CASSQESGAEAFF.

This clonotype was picked up a small number of times. The chain joins TRBV6-5 to TRBJ2-1; TRBD2 aligns across 7 bases. J was trimmed by 10 bases and V by 0 bases; bases with no gene match: 3. Germline V CDR1 and CDR2: MNHEY, SVGAGI. CDR3 length: 13 residues. In DNA, the CDR3 is TGTGCCAGCAGTTACTCCGGGGGGTTGGAGCAGTTCTTC. As protein: CASSYSGGLEQFF.

The chain recombines TRBV4-2 with TRBJ2-7; TRBD1 aligns across 10 bases. The germline V gene encodes CDR1 LGHNA and CDR2 YNFKEQ. The CDR3 spans 15 residues. V lost 3 bases, J lost 7 bases, and 9 bases stayed unmatched. The CDR3 reads CASSQPLGTGEEQYF. CDR3 nucleotide sequence: TGTGCCAGCAGCCAGCCTTTAGGGACAGGGGAAGAGCAGTACTTC.

Note on this clonotype: This may be a read error, as it is one base from a much larger clone. The V gene is TRBV6-2 or TRBV6-3, the J gene TRBJ2-1; D is ambiguous. Germline V gives CDR1 MNHEY, CDR2 SVGEGT. The V and J ends lost 2 bases and 6 bases respectively, with 5 bases between them. The CDR3 runs to 12 residues. In DNA form, the CDR3 reads TGTGCCAGCAGTTACGGGTTCAATGAGCAGTTCTTC. This gives the protein CASSYGFNEQFF.

V gene TRBV7-9 combines with J gene TRBJ2-2; no reliable D call. The germline gives CDR1 SEHNR, CDR2 FQNEAQ (reference sequence). Trimming shortened V by 5 bases and J by 2 bases, and 9 bases separated the two germline ends. CDR3 length: 14 amino acids. CDR3 protein: CASSPVLNTGELFF. The DNA for the CDR3 is TGTGCCAGCAGCCCCGTTCTAAACACCGGGGAGCTGTTTTTT.

This clonotype was seen only a few times. V and J are TRBV27 and TRBJ2-7; 11 nucleotides agree with TRBD1. There are 14 residues in the CDR3. Germline V CDR1 and CDR2: MNHEY, SMNVEV (reference sequence). The ends lost 7 bases at V and 6 bases at J; junction bases unmatched: 8. Here the CDR3 DNA reads TGTGCCAGCACCCCCGGGACAGGGGGTGTCGAGCAGTACTTC. This gives the protein CASTPGTGGVEQYF.

The sample holds a few counts of this clonotype. The chain joins TRBV5-1 to TRBJ1-2, with D possibly TRBD1 on 5 matching bases. The length of the CDR3 is 14 residues. From germline, CDR1 is SGHRS and CDR2 YFSETQ. V lost 4 bases and J 4 bases, leaving 14 bases between the germline ends. CDR3 protein: CASSGRASGYGYTF. CDR3 DNA sequence: TGCGCCAGCAGCGGCAGGGCTAGCGGCTATGGCTACACCTTC.

There are a few counts of this clonotype. The chain has TRBV20-1 and TRBJ2-7; D call uncertain. Germline-derived CDR1 and CDR2 are DFQATT and SNEGSKA (reference sequence). Trimming took 2 bases from V and 6 from J, leaving 14 bases between them. CDR3 size: 13 residues. CDR3 loop: CSARTSQEIEQYF. The CDR3 coding sequence is TGCAGTGCTAGAACCTCCCAGGAAATCGAGCAGTACTTC.

The rearrangement joins TRBV7-2 to TRBJ2-3; 8 bases are a match to TRBD2. This CDR3 region has 16 residues. Losses at the gene ends were 1 base for V and 4 bases for J; bases not matched to a gene: 7. Looked up from germline, CDR1 is SGHTA and CDR2 is FQGNSA. The CDR3 loop is CASSLDPAGVADTQYF. The CDR3 bases are TGTGCCAGCAGCTTAGATCCAGCGGGGGTGGCAGATACGCAGTATTTT.

This chain joins TRBV4-3 and TRBJ2-1, with 13 bases fitting TRBD2. The CDR3 is 18 residues long. Germline CDR1 LGHNA, CDR2 YSLEER. J was trimmed by 8 bases and V by 3 bases; bases with no gene match: 13. CDR3 coding DNA: TGCGCCAGCAGCCAGTTATTTGGACTAGCGGGAGAACGCTATGAGCAGTTCTTC. Amino acid sequence: CASSQLFGLAGERYEQFF.

CDR3 residues: CASSETGTGDYEQYF. The DNA of the CDR3 is TGTGCCAGCAGCGAGACCGGGACAGGGGACTACGAGCAGTACTTC. This rearrangement joins TRBV11-3 to TRBJ2-7, with 10 bases fitting TRBD1. The V and J ends lost 5 bases and 3 bases, in that order; junction bases with no gene match: 7. Germline V CDR1 and CDR2: SGHNT, YENEEA. This CDR3 is built from 15 residues.

J is TRBJ2-1 and V is TRBV20-1, with unresolved D. Trimming shortened V by 6 bases and J by 1 base, and 19 bases separated the two germline ends. Per the germline V gene, CDR1 is DFQATT and CDR2 is SNEGSKA (reference sequence). The CDR3 contains 16 residues. The CDR3 sequence: CSALPPEAASYNEQFF. The CDR3 DNA reads TGCAGTGCCCTTCCGCCCGAGGCCGCGTCCTACAATGAGCAGTTCTTC.